This TCR beta chain came from a study of blood T cell repertoires in COVID-19. Study-level information: Donors in the United States, Italy and Spain gave samples during acute or convalescent COVID-19. PBMCs, B-cell-depleted T cells, or T cells were the source of the cDNA or gDNA that made up the material.

This clone came up a few times. Recruits, aged about 18 to 95 years, lived in 20 to 30 US areas. Cohorts were based on clinical histories the participants reported. The CDR3 loop spans 15 amino acids. The germline V gene has CDR1 GTSNPN and CDR2 SVGIG (reference sequence). The V segment lost 2 bases and the J segment 5 bases; nucleotides outside the gene matches: 7. Sequenced by immunoSEQ multiplex PCR; TCRdb stores in-frame clones only, minus some. The table has around 54,000 clones, roughly 80% seen once. The rearrangement links TRBV30 to TRBJ2-1; 9 positions agree with TRBD2. Sequencing was performed on PBMCs or T cells enriched from blood (not recorded which). This receptor was identified in a woman between 50 and 59 years old with acute COVID-19. CDR3 sequence reads: CAWSHRGLANNEQFF. The DNA of the CDR3 is TGTGCCTGGAGTCACCGGGGACTAGCTAACAATGAGCAGTTCTTC.